One sample yielded the 21 T cell receptor beta chains listed below, sequenced in a study of blood T cell repertoires in COVID-19. Profiled with immunoSEQ multiplex PCR; TCRdb holds only in-frame clones, not every one. The sample lists about 88,000 clones, 90% seen once, with approximately 1.7% in the top ten. The sequencing input was peripheral blood. All receptors derive from a man aged 60 to 75 with acute or convalescent COVID-19.

J is TRBJ1-6 and V is TRBV7-8, with TRBD1 matching 7 bases. J lost 5 bases, V lost 1 base, and 5 bases had no gene match. The germline V gene has CDR1 SGHVS and CDR2 FQNEAQ. CDR3 length: 16 residues. The CDR3 loop reads CASSLDPTGHNSPLHF. CDR3 coding DNA: TGTGCCAGCAGCTTAGATCCGACAGGGCATAATTCACCCCTCCACTTT.

This clone was counted a single time. The chain links TRBV6-5 to TRBJ2-7, with 7 nucleotides matching TRBD2. The ends lost 7 bases at V and 1 base at J; junction bases unmatched: 7. This CDR3 contains 14 residues. Germline values: CDR1 MNHEY, CDR2 SVGAGI. DNA of the CDR3: TGTGCCAGCAAGCCCAGCGGGGCTTCCTACGAGCAGTACTTC. Its protein product is CASKPSGASYEQYF.

This rearrangement joins TRBV7-9 to TRBJ2-1; D might be TRBD1 (6 bases). Trimming stripped 6 bases from V and 9 bases from J, with 15 bases between. Germline lookup yields CDR1 SEHNR and CDR2 FQNEAQ (reference sequence). The CDR3 is made up of 13 amino acids. The CDR3 loop is CASRSTGYGEQFF. In DNA, the CDR3 is TGTGCCAGCAGATCCACAGGGTACGGTGAGCAGTTCTTC.

The rearrangement uses TRBV6-5 and TRBJ1-6; 8 bases match TRBD1. The V gene's germline CDR1 is MNHEY and CDR2 SVGAGI. The CDR3 has 14 residues. V shed 4 bases and J 10 bases; nucleotides not matched to a gene: 6. Written as DNA, the CDR3 is TGTGCCAGCAGTTCTACAGGGGGAAGGTCACCCCTCCACTTT. Amino acid sequence: CASSSTGGRSPLHF.

The chain links TRBV7-2 to TRBJ2-1; 10 nucleotides match TRBD1. Trimming removed 1 base from V and 4 bases from J; junction bases left unmatched: 7. The CDR3 spans 17 residues. Per germline, CDR1 SGHTA and CDR2 FQGNSA. This CDR3 is CASSLDGTGVGYNEQFF. The CDR3 nucleotides are TGTGCCAGCAGCTTAGATGGGACAGGGGTAGGGTACAATGAGCAGTTCTTC.

The chain joins TRBV19 to TRBJ1-3, with 9 nucleotides matching TRBD1. The J segment lost 4 bases and the V segment lost 3 bases, leaving 10 bases of the junction unmatched. The CDR3 length is 17 residues. CDR1 and CDR2 (germline): LNHDA, SQIVND (reference sequence). The DNA of the CDR3 is TGTGCCAGTAGTATCGCTAATCCCGGGACAGGGGGAAACACCATATATTTT. It yields the protein CASSIANPGTGGNTIYF.

The chain uses TRBV28 and TRBJ2-7; D unresolved. Germline CDR1 and CDR2: MDHEN and SYDVKM. This CDR3 contains 11 residues. The V end was cut by 5 bases, the J end by 1 base, with 3 bases between. The CDR3 DNA follows: TGTGCCAGCAGTGCGTCCTACGAGCAGTACTTC. Encoded protein: CASSASYEQYF.

The chain recombines TRBV19 with TRBJ2-3; 8 nucleotides agree with TRBD1. Trimming removed 8 bases from V and 10 bases from J; junction bases left unmatched: 8. This CDR3 region has 12 residues. Germline V CDR1 and CDR2: LNHDA, SQIVND (reference sequence). The CDR3 is CASAGQGQAQYF. Here the CDR3 DNA reads TGTGCCAGTGCTGGACAGGGCCAAGCGCAGTATTTT.

The chain joins TRBV19 to TRBJ1-5; TRBD1 matches 11 bases. Trimming removed 6 bases from V and 7 bases from J; junction bases left unmatched: 14. The CDR3 has 17 amino acids. The germline CDR1 and CDR2 sequences are LNHDA and SQIVND (reference sequence). CDR3 bases: TGTGCCAGTAGCGGATTCCGGGACAGGGGGATTGGGCAGCCCCAGCATTTT. It specifies CASSGFRDRGIGQPQHF.

The gene calls are TRBV10-3 and TRBJ1-1, with 7 bases identical to TRBD1. The CDR3 is 15 residues long. With 7 bases clipped from V and 1 base from J, the junction kept 9 bases outside the gene matches. CDR1 and CDR2 from the germline V gene are ENHRY and SYGVKD. The CDR3 bases are TGTGCCATCATGACGGGGCCAGGGGGGAACACTGAAGCTTTCTTT. This translates into CAIMTGPGGNTEAFF.

This chain links TRBV9 with TRBJ2-2; D might be TRBD1 (6 bases). The CDR3 is 18 amino acids. The V and J ends lost 0 bases and 0 bases respectively, with 15 bases between them. Germline V gives CDR1 SGDLS, CDR2 YYNGEE. The CDR3 protein is CASSVDLVGGTNTGELFF. CDR3 bases: TGTGCCAGCAGCGTAGATCTAGTTGGGGGCACGAACACCGGGGAGCTGTTTTTT.

The chain uses TRBV7-2 and TRBJ2-7, with 9 bases that match TRBD2. Germline V gene sequence: CDR1 SGHTA, CDR2 FQGNSA. V lost 3 bases, J lost 5 bases, and 2 bases stayed unmatched. This CDR3 is 13 amino acids long. DNA of the CDR3: TGTGCCAGCAGCTTGCGGGAGGGCAACGAGCAGTACTTC. It codes for CASSLREGNEQYF.

The chain employs TRBV30 and TRBJ2-2, with a tentative D call TRBD1 (6 bases). CDR1 is GTSNPN and CDR2 is SVGIG in the germline V gene (reference sequence). The length of the CDR3 is 14 residues. The V end was cut by 3 bases, the J end by 6 bases, with 14 bases between. The CDR3 bases are TGTGCCTGGAGCCCGAGGGGGTCGGCCGGGGAGCTGTTTTTT. Protein: CAWSPRGSAGELFF.

This clone was seen a single time. The rearrangement joins TRBV6-5 to TRBJ1-1; D is perhaps TRBD1 (5 bases). Trimming took 7 bases from V and 4 from J, leaving 13 bases between them. The germline gives CDR1 MNHEY, CDR2 SVGAGI. The CDR3 runs to 13 residues. The CDR3 region has the DNA TGTGCCAGCAAGCAGGGACTGGGCACTGAAGCTTTCTTT. Translated, it gives CASKQGLGTEAFF.

Written as DNA, the CDR3 is TGTGCCAGCAGTTCGAACAATCAGGGTGCTGGAAACACCATATATTTT. This translates into CASSSNNQGAGNTIYF. V usage is TRBV6-6 and J usage is TRBJ1-3, with a possible D match to TRBD1 (5 bases). Germline lookup yields CDR1 MNHNY and CDR2 SVGAGI (reference sequence). Trimming pared 4 bases from V and 2 bases from J, leaving 15 bases between. The CDR3 has 16 residues.

This chain connects TRBV27 to TRBJ1-5; D not resolved. Germline V lookup: CDR1 MNHEY, CDR2 SMNVEV (reference sequence). This CDR3 has 15 amino acids. V lost 5 bases, J lost 6 bases, and 17 bases lay in between. CDR3: CASSLYPGSTQPQHF. The CDR3 DNA reads TGTGCCAGCAGTCTCTACCCGGGGTCCACTCAGCCCCAGCATTTT.

J is TRBJ1-5 and V is TRBV7-2, with a weak D call TRBD1 (6 bases). The CDR3 sequence is 16 residues long. Trimming took off 5 bases at V and 0 bases at J, with 14 bases between the two ends. Germline CDR1 and CDR2: SGHTA and FQGNSA. The CDR3 sequence: CASSPTGTNSNQPQHF. The CDR3 region has the DNA TGTGCCAGCAGCCCTACAGGGACCAATAGCAATCAGCCCCAGCATTTT. The entire variable domain, with the rest obtained from reference TRBV7-2 and TRBJ1-5, is as follows: GAGVSQSPSNKVTEKGKDVELRCDPISGHTALYWYRQSLGQGLEFLIYFQGNSAPDKSGLPSDRFSAERTGGSVSTLTIQRTQQEDSAVYLCASSPTGTNSNQPQHFGDGTRLSIL.

The chain joins TRBV7-8 to TRBJ2-5, with 8 bases matching TRBD1. Germline V gives CDR1 SGHVS, CDR2 FQNEAQ. The CDR3 has 15 residues. V shed 5 bases and J 5 bases; nucleotides not matched to a gene: 10. The CDR3 DNA sequence: TGTGCCAGCAGCCTCAACCCCGGACAGGGTGAGACCCAGTACTTC. As protein: CASSLNPGQGETQYF.

In DNA, the CDR3 is TGTGCCTGGAGGTCGGGGGGGTGGGTTGGCTACACCTTC. This encodes CAWRSGGWVGYTF. The chain carries TRBV30 and TRBJ1-2, with D tentatively TRBD1 (5 bases). Germline V gene sequence: CDR1 GTSNPN, CDR2 SVGIG (reference sequence). V lost 3 bases and J 7 bases, leaving 15 bases between the germline ends. The CDR3 covers 13 residues.

The rearrangement joins TRBV28 to TRBJ1-2, with 11 bases matching TRBD1. The CDR3 sequence is 14 residues long. Trimming removed 5 bases from V and 4 bases from J; junction bases left unmatched: 3. The germline V gene encodes CDR1 MDHEN and CDR2 SYDVKM. The CDR3 region has the DNA TGTGCCAGCAGTCAGGGGACAGGGGGCTATGGCTACACCTTC. It codes for CASSQGTGGYGYTF.

The V and J genes are TRBV7-2 and TRBJ2-7; D ambiguous. The CDR3 has 17 amino acids. Germline values: CDR1 SGHTA, CDR2 FQGNSA. The V gene lost 0 bases and the J gene lost 2 bases, with 17 bases spanning the gap. CDR3 in DNA: TGTGCCAGCAGCTTAGCGCTTGACATTCTTTCACCCTACGAGCAGTACTTC. Translated, it gives CASSLALDILSPYEQYF.